Listed below are T cell receptor beta chains from one sample, sequenced in a study of T cells after yellow fever vaccination. TCRdb analysed the 5' RACE reads with MiXCR anew, one entry per CDR3 protein. Altogether a few hundred thousand distinct CDR3 sequences are present, less than 20% being singletons, with the ten largest covering roughly 17%. Here the sequenced sample was PBMCs, taken around 5 days after the first yellow fever vaccination. These receptors all stem from a man aged 18 to 30 who received the YFV17D yellow fever vaccine. CDR3s include the opening cysteine and the closing phenylalanine or tryptophan. D genes are given only for firm matches. Part of the rows lack a size; the others show once, few, many or a class for expanded clones.

NA	TRBV30	TRBJ1-6	few	TGTGCCTGGAAAGCAGATTTTCGGGATTGGTCACCCCTCCACTTT	CAWKADFRDWSPLHF
TRBD2	TRBV10-3	TRBJ2-5	NA	TGTGCCATCAGTTTTACGGGGGGGCGCCGTCAAGAGACCCAGTACTTC	CAISFTGGRRQETQYF
NA	TRBV7-2	TRBJ2-1	NA	TGTGCCAGCAGGGACACAAGAACTGCTGAGCAGTTCTTC	CASRDTRTAEQFF
TRBD2	TRBV6-1	TRBJ2-7	NA	TGTGCCAGCAGCCTACTAGCGGGGGTGTCCTACGAGCAGTACTTC	CASSLLAGVSYEQYF
TRBD2	TRBV7-2	TRBJ2-1	few	TGTGCCAGCAGCTCAAGTAGCGGGGTGGAAAATGAGCAGTTCTTC	CASSSSSGVENEQFF
NA	TRBV7-2	TRBJ1-1	NA	TGTGCCAGCAGCCCCGTCTGGTTCACTGAAGCTTTCTTT	CASSPVWFTEAFF
TRBD1	TRBV7-2	TRBJ1-6	many	TGTGCCAGCAGCCGGGACAGGGATTCACCCCTCCACTTT	CASSRDRDSPLHF
NA	TRBV7-2	TRBJ2-1	NA	TGTGCCAGCAGCTCCCAAGGGACCTCGGGGAATGAGCAGTTCTTC	CASSSQGTSGNEQFF
TRBD1	TRBV5-1	TRBJ2-6	NA	TGCGCCAGCAGCCCCCAGACAGGGGTAGTGTCTGGGGCCAACGTCCTGACTTTC	CASSPQTGVVSGANVLTF
TRBD2	TRBV9	TRBJ2-1	many	TGTGCCAGCAGCCCCTGGACTAGCCTTTCAGAGCAGTTCTTC	CASSPWTSLSEQFF
TRBD2	TRBV15	TRBJ2-3	few	TGTGCCACCAGAGGACTAGCGGGGGGGCTTGGGGTTTTGGATACGCAGTATTTT	CATRGLAGGLGVLDTQYF
NA	TRBV19	TRBJ1-2	many	TGTGCCAGTAGTCCGGGCGCTCGGGGGTATTTTTATGATGGCTACACCTTC	CASSPGARGYFYDGYTF
NA	TRBV5-8	TRBJ1-1	NA	TGTGCCAGCAGCTTTAACAGAGACACTGAAGCTTTCTTT	CASSFNRDTEAFF
TRBD2	TRBV20-1	TRBJ2-1	NA	TGCAGTGCTAGAGCTAGACTAGCGGGGGACCTCTCCTACAATGAGCAGTTCTTC	CSARARLAGDLSYNEQFF
TRBD1	TRBV30	TRBJ1-4	NA	TGTGCCTGGAGTGACGGGACAGCTAATGAAAAACTGTTTTTT	CAWSDGTANEKLFF
TRBD1	TRBV7-3	TRBJ2-7	few	TGTGCCAGCAGTACCACAGGGGGGAACTCCTACGAGCAGTACTTC	CASSTTGGNSYEQYF
NA	TRBV7-9	TRBJ1-2	few	TGTGCCAGCAGCTCGGGACACCTCTTCTATGGCTACACCTTC	CASSSGHLFYGYTF
NA	TRBV10-3	TRBJ2-1	NA	TGTGCCATCAGTGAGAGACTAGAGCAGTTCTTC	CAISERLEQFF
NA	TRBV5-1	TRBJ2-1	many	TGCGCCAGCAGCTTGGGCGCGGGAAAATCCCCAGCCCTAAGCTTC	CASSLGAGKSPALSF
NA	TRBV7-9	TRBJ2-3	NA	TGTGCCAGCAGCTTCGTCGTTTCCACAGATACGCAGTATTTT	CASSFVVSTDTQYF
NA	TRBV4-2	TRBJ2-3	NA	TGTGCCAGCAGCCAAGATGGGGGTAGCACAGATACGCAGTATTTT	CASSQDGGSTDTQYF
TRBD2	TRBV9	TRBJ2-2	NA	TGTGCCAGCAGCTCCAGGACTAGCGGGGGGCCCGGGGAGCTGTTTTTT	CASSSRTSGGPGELFF
NA	TRBV29-1	TRBJ1-5	few	TGCAGCGTTGGCGGGGAGGATCAGCCCCAGCATTTT	CSVGGEDQPQHF
NA	TRBV28	TRBJ1-2	NA	TGTGCCAGCACCTTCGCTGGCGGCTACACCTTC	CASTFAGGYTF
TRBD1	TRBV25-1	TRBJ1-5	NA	TGTGCCAGCAGTGATGGGCAGGGGGGGTTCGGCGGTCAGCCCCAGCATTTT	CASSDGQGGFGGQPQHF
NA	TRBV3-1	TRBJ2-7	NA	TGTGCCAGCAGCGAAAAAGACAGATACTACGAGCAGTACTTC	CASSEKDRYYEQYF
NA	TRBV19	TRBJ2-7	few	TGTGCCAGTAGTATGATTTGGGGGTCCGACTACGAGCAGTACTTC	CASSMIWGSDYEQYF
NA	TRBV2	TRBJ1-5	NA	TGTGCCAGCAGCGGCCCGGGGCAGGGAAGCAATCAGCCCCAGCATTTT	CASSGPGQGSNQPQHF
NA	TRBV6-2/TRBV6-3	TRBJ1-6	few	TGTGCCAGCACTGATGGCGGAACCCTCCACTTT	CASTDGGTLHF
NA	TRBV25-1	TRBJ1-6	few	TGTGCCAGCAGTGCTCTATCGGGAGGGTGGAATTCACCCCTCCACTTT	CASSALSGGWNSPLHF